The 32 T cell receptor beta chains in this list originate from one sample, sequenced in a study of blood T cell repertoires in COVID-19 (dated by TCRdb to the early 2020s). Library preparation was by the immunoSEQ multiplex PCR assay. Entries here come from immuneACCESS through TCRdb and include only in-frame sequences with V and J called. Some clones fail to appear in such tables; in the studies checked, an unresolved V gene covers under half of the shortfall, and the cause of the remainder is unknown. The sample includes approximately 300,000 clones, with 70% to 90% observed a single time. The ten largest make up more than 4% of the sample. Specimen: PBMCs or T cells enriched from blood (not recorded which). Receptors originate from a woman aged 25 to 39 who had recovered from COVID-19.

V usage is TRBV6-5 and J usage is TRBJ1-1; no clear D gene. Germline V gene lookup returns CDR1 MNHEY and CDR2 SVGAGI. Trimming cost V 6 bases and J 5 bases, with 10 bases left between them. This CDR3 is 12 amino acids long. CDR3 DNA sequence: TGTGCCAGCAGGTTGGGAGGGACTGAAGCTTTCTTT. Protein sequence: CASRLGGTEAFF.

The chain employs TRBV25-1 and TRBJ2-1, with D possibly TRBD2 on 6 matching bases. This CDR3 has 17 amino acids. Germline V CDR1 and CDR2: MGHDK, SYGVNS. V was shortened by 4 bases and J by 2 bases, with 18 bases between the two germline ends. This CDR3 is CASSGLSAGGTYNEQFF. The CDR3 DNA reads as TGTGCCAGCAGTGGCCTTTCAGCGGGCGGAACCTACAATGAGCAGTTCTTC. Full variable domain (rest looked up from reference TRBV25-1 and TRBJ2-1): EADIYQTPRYLVIGTGKKITLECSQTMGHDKMYWYQQDPGMELHLIHYSYGVNSTEKGDLSSESTVSRIRTEHFPLTLESARPSHTSQYLCASSGLSAGGTYNEQFFGPGTRLTVL.

The chain combines TRBV5-8 with TRBJ2-1, with 10 nucleotides matching TRBD2. Trimming at V came to 4 bases and at J to 3 bases, leaving 7 bases not matched to a gene. Germline lookup yields CDR1 SGHTS and CDR2 YDEGEE. The CDR3 has 16 amino acids. Here the CDR3 reads CASSPLAGGDYNEQFF. The CDR3 DNA is TGTGCCAGCAGCCCCTTAGCGGGGGGAGACTACAATGAGCAGTTCTTC.

The gene calls are TRBV24-1 and TRBJ2-1; D perhaps matches TRBD2 (7 bases). Trimming stripped 2 bases from V and 7 bases from J, with 17 bases between. This CDR3 spans 16 amino acids. In germline, CDR1 is KGHDR, CDR2 SFDVKD. The CDR3 loop is CATSDWGGKLRNEQFF. The CDR3 nucleotides are TGTGCCACCAGTGATTGGGGGGGCAAGTTGCGGAATGAGCAGTTCTTC.

The genes are TRBV5-1 and TRBJ1-3; D is unresolved. V dropped 2 bases and J dropped 2 bases, with 8 bases sitting between them. The length of the CDR3 is 14 residues. CDR1 is SGHRS, CDR2 YFSETQ, per germline. CDR3 loop: CASSLDTTGNTIYF. The CDR3 DNA follows: TGCGCCAGCAGCTTAGACACGACTGGAAACACCATATATTTT.

This chain uses TRBV3-1 (or the pseudogene TRBV3-2) with TRBJ1-2; 7 bases map to TRBD1. V trimming: 6 bases; J trimming: 2 bases; junction bases outside the gene matches: 3. The germline V gene has CDR1 LGHDT and CDR2 YNNKEL (reference sequence). The CDR3 covers 13 residues. CDR3 protein: CASRTGPNYGYTF. Here the CDR3 DNA reads TGTGCCAGCAGGACAGGGCCGAACTATGGCTACACCTTC.

This sequence joins TRBV7-2 and TRBJ1-6; possible D gene TRBD1, 6 bases. The CDR3 is 13 amino acids. Trimming took off 4 bases at V and 7 bases at J, with 8 bases between the two ends. Germline V CDR1 and CDR2: SGHTA, FQGNSA. The CDR3 here is CASSSQGNSPLHF. The CDR3 bases are TGTGCCAGCAGCTCACAGGGAAATTCACCCCTCCACTTT. Looking up the rest from reference TRBV7-2 and TRBJ1-6 gives the full variable domain: GAGVSQSPSNKVTEKGKDVELRCDPISGHTALYWYRQSLGQGLEFLIYFQGNSAPDKSGLPSDRFSAERTGGSVSTLTIQRTQQEDSAVYLCASSSQGNSPLHFGNGTRLTVT.

The rearrangement uses TRBV3-1 (or the pseudogene TRBV3-2) and TRBJ2-7; D is unresolved. The germline gives CDR1 LGHDT, CDR2 YNNKEL (reference sequence). V lost 1 base and J lost 3, with 7 bases in between. This CDR3 comprises 13 residues. CDR3 bases: TGTGCCAGCAGCCAAGGTTTACTCTACGAGCAGTACTTC. Protein sequence: CASSQGLLYEQYF.

This chain uses TRBV11-2 with TRBJ2-6; 9 nucleotides agree with TRBD1. V dropped 5 bases and J dropped 4; count of bases not matched to a gene: 6. The CDR3 runs to 16 residues. Germline V CDR1 and CDR2: SGHAT, FQNNGV. The chain's CDR3 is CASSRDRVSGANVLTF. The CDR3, as DNA: TGTGCCAGCAGCAGGGACAGGGTCTCAGGGGCCAACGTCCTGACTTTC.

This clone was observed once. The chain employs TRBV28 and TRBJ1-2; no clear D. The CDR3 runs 13 residues. V lost 7 bases to trimming and J lost 5 bases, with 14 bases between them. Per germline, CDR1 MDHEN and CDR2 SYDVKM. CDR3 in amino acids: CASNPSPRYGYTF. The CDR3 nucleotides are TGTGCCAGCAATCCCTCCCCTAGGTATGGCTACACCTTC.

V gene TRBV19 combines with J gene TRBJ2-5; TRBD1 agrees at 11 bases. The length of the CDR3 is 15 residues. J was trimmed by 5 bases and V by 5 bases; bases with no gene match: 7. Germline CDR1 reads LNHDA; CDR2 reads SQIVND (reference sequence). This CDR3 reads CASSGGTGGRETQYF. CDR3 coding DNA: TGTGCCAGTAGTGGCGGGACAGGGGGACGGGAGACCCAGTACTTC.

This clone was seen only once. The chain links TRBV27 to TRBJ1-4; no reliable D call. Germline loops: CDR1 MNHEY, CDR2 SMNVEV (reference sequence). This CDR3 has 15 residues. V lost 4 bases to trimming and J lost 4 bases, with 13 bases between them. The CDR3 region is CASSSIPGFNEKLFF. The CDR3 region has the DNA TGTGCCAGCAGTTCGATACCGGGTTTTAATGAAAAACTGTTTTTT.

DNA of the CDR3: TGTGCCAGCAGCTTCGGAGGGAATGGCTACACCTTC. Its protein product is CASSFGGNGYTF. The J gene is TRBJ1-2, the V gene TRBV7-9; D gene uncertain. The V gene lost 3 bases and the J gene lost 6 bases, with 8 bases spanning the gap. Germline V gene lookup returns CDR1 SEHNR and CDR2 FQNEAQ (reference sequence). The CDR3 consists of 12 residues.

This chain links TRBV7-9 with TRBJ2-3; tentative D call: TRBD2 (6 bases). Germline-derived CDR1 and CDR2 are SEHNR and FQNEAQ (reference sequence). The CDR3 totals 14 residues. V was pared by 6 bases and J by 2 bases, with 12 bases between. This CDR3 is CASRLTSSTDTQYF. CDR3 coding DNA: TGTGCCAGCAGACTGACTAGTTCCACAGATACGCAGTATTTT.

This clone was detected once. J is TRBJ1-1 and V is TRBV21-1; TRBD1 is the table's D call and was not checked against the DNA. TRBV21-1 is listed as a pseudogene. The CDR3 contains 16 residues. CDR3 in amino acids: CASSEGDRAMNTEAFF. In DNA, the CDR3 is TGTGCCAGCAGCGAAGGGGACAGGGCTATGAACACTGAAGCTTTCTTT.

The chain joins TRBV15 to TRBJ1-2, with a weak D call TRBD1 (5 bases). The CDR3 contains 13 residues. The V end lost 3 bases, the J end lost 1 base, and 6 bases lay between the germline ends. Germline lookup yields CDR1 LNHNV and CDR2 YYDKDF (reference sequence). The CDR3 DNA reads TGTGCCACCAGCAGCGACAGTAACTATGGCTACACCTTC. Protein: CATSSDSNYGYTF.

This clone was detected only once. The chain employs TRBV15 and TRBJ1-5; D gene unclear. V lost 5 bases, J lost 3 bases, and 26 bases lay in between. The CDR3 covers 19 residues. Germline values: CDR1 LNHNV, CDR2 YYDKDF (reference sequence). The DNA for the CDR3 is TGTGCCACCAGCCCGACCTTGGGGTCGGGAGATTTCACCAATCAGCCCCAGCATTTT. This sequence encodes CATSPTLGSGDFTNQPQHF.

This clone was observed at least ten times. The gene calls are TRBV5-6 and TRBJ1-1; TRBD1 agrees at 9 bases. Germline CDR1 and CDR2: SGHDT and YYEEEE. Trimming removed 3 bases from V and 3 bases from J; junction bases left unmatched: 3. The CDR3 totals 14 residues. The CDR3 reads CASSWDRAHTEAFF. DNA of the CDR3: TGTGCCAGCAGCTGGGACAGGGCCCACACTGAAGCTTTCTTT.

The chain uses TRBV27 and TRBJ1-6, with D maybe TRBD1 (6 bases). The CDR3 runs 17 residues. With 6 bases removed from V and 6 bases from J, the gap between germline ends came to 21 bases. CDR1 and CDR2 from the germline V gene are MNHEY and SMNVEV (reference sequence). DNA of the CDR3: TGTGCCAGCAGCCTAACATGGGGGGGCGGTTTTAATTCACCCCTCCACTTT. This encodes CASSLTWGGGFNSPLHF.

The J gene is TRBJ1-2, the V gene TRBV5-4, with TRBD1 matching over 10 bases. Germline CDR1 and CDR2: SGHNT and YYREEE (reference sequence). The CDR3 is 15 amino acids. V gave up 3 bases and J gave up 5 bases; unmatched junction bases: 7. The CDR3 DNA sequence: TGTGCCAGCAGCTCCTCGACAGGGGGCGTGTATGGCTACACCTTC. The encoded protein is CASSSSTGGVYGYTF. Full variable domain (outside the CDR3, taken from reference TRBV5-4 and TRBJ1-2): ETGVTQSPTHLIKTRGQQVTLRCSSQSGHNTVSWYQQALGQGPQFIFQYYREEENGRGNFPPRFSGLQFPNYSSELNVNALELDDSALYLCASSSSTGGVYGYTFGSGTRLTVV.

The chain employs TRBV7-6 and TRBJ1-1; D remains unclear. This CDR3 has 15 residues. Between the trimmed V and J ends, which lost 5 bases and 5 bases, there was a span of 18 bases. The germline V gene encodes CDR1 SGHVS and CDR2 FNYEAQ. This CDR3 reads CASSTKGAIITEAFF. The CDR3 region has the DNA TGTGCCAGCAGCACAAAGGGAGCAATCATTACTGAAGCTTTCTTT.

The chain carries TRBV3-1 (or the pseudogene TRBV3-2) and TRBJ2-1; the match to TRBD1 covers 10 bases. Germline values: CDR1 LGHDT, CDR2 YNNKEL (reference sequence). The CDR3 runs to 16 residues. The V gene end was trimmed by 4 bases and the J gene end by 8 bases; junction bases not matched to a gene: 11. The CDR3 sequence: CASSRPRDRGPYEQFF. The CDR3 DNA reads as TGTGCCAGCAGCCGCCCCCGGGACAGGGGCCCCTATGAGCAGTTCTTC.

J is TRBJ2-4 and V is TRBV7-9; D is perhaps TRBD2 (5 bases). Trimming left V 0 bases short and J 1 base short, with 10 bases between. CDR1 and CDR2 (germline): SEHNR, FQNEAQ (reference sequence). The CDR3 consists of 16 residues. CDR3 sequence (DNA): TGTGCCAGCAGCTTAGCTGTGGGAGAGGCCAAAAACATTCAGTACTTC. The encoded protein is CASSLAVGEAKNIQYF.

The chain uses TRBV7-3 and TRBJ2-2; a possible D gene is TRBD2 (6 bases). The CDR3 has 15 amino acids. CDR1 is SGHTA and CDR2 is FQGTGA in the germline V gene. V was clipped by 5 bases and J by 5 bases, with 15 bases between them. CDR3 bases: TGTGCCAGCAGCACAAGCCTACGGGGGACCGGGGAGCTGTTTTTT. This sequence encodes CASSTSLRGTGELFF.

This clone showed up just once. This chain links TRBV3-1 (or the pseudogene TRBV3-2) with TRBJ2-1; D perhaps matches TRBD2 (5 bases). From germline, CDR1 is LGHDT and CDR2 YNNKEL (reference sequence). The CDR3 extends over 14 amino acids. V shed 2 bases and J shed 9 bases, with 14 bases lying between them. The CDR3 here is CASSQFLGEPEQFF. CDR3 coding DNA: TGTGCCAGCAGCCAATTCCTCGGGGAACCTGAGCAGTTCTTC.

V usage is TRBV4-1 and J usage is TRBJ2-7, with a tentative D call TRBD2 (5 bases). The CDR3 is 14 amino acids. CDR1 and CDR2 (germline): MGHRA, YSYEKL. The V end was cut by 1 base, the J end by 6 bases, with 13 bases between. CDR3 sequence (DNA): TGCGCCAGCAGCCAAGGATATGGAGGCACCGAGCAGTACTTC. Translating gives CASSQGYGGTEQYF.

CDR3 nucleotides: TGTGCCAGCAGCCCCCTGGTTAGCGGGAATGAGCAGTTCTTC. It is translated as CASSPLVSGNEQFF. The chain links TRBV6-2 or TRBV6-3 to TRBJ2-1; 7 bases are a match to TRBD2. There are 14 residues in the CDR3. V was pared by 6 bases and J by 7 bases, with 9 bases of the junction left unmatched. Germline CDR1 is MNHEY and CDR2 is SVGEGT.

The gene calls are TRBV2 and TRBJ1-4; a possible D gene is TRBD1 (5 bases). Trimming removed 7 bases from V and 3 bases from J, with 18 bases in between. Germline V gene lookup returns CDR1 SNHLY and CDR2 FYNNEI. The CDR3 loop spans 16 amino acids. CDR3 sequence: CASKGQEKTANEKLFF. CDR3 nucleotides: TGTGCCAGCAAGGGGCAGGAGAAAACGGCTAATGAAAAACTGTTTTTT.

This sequence joins TRBV18 and TRBJ2-3, with D possibly matching TRBD1 (6 bases). The CDR3 sequence is 15 residues long. Between the trimmed V and J ends, which lost 0 bases and 1 base, there was a span of 8 bases. Germline V gives CDR1 KGHSH, CDR2 LQKENI. The CDR3 loop is CASSPPGQRTDTQYF. The CDR3 bases are TGTGCCAGCTCACCACCGGGACAACGCACAGATACGCAGTATTTT.

The V call is TRBV30, the J call TRBJ1-2; 9 nucleotides agree with TRBD1. CDR1 is GTSNPN and CDR2 is SVGIG in the germline V gene (reference sequence). The trim removed 5 bases at V and 6 bases at J, leaving 16 bases unmatched. The CDR3 spans 16 residues. CDR3: CAWGNRQGDRLNGYTF. The DNA for the CDR3 is TGTGCCTGGGGTAATAGACAGGGGGATAGGTTGAATGGCTACACCTTC.

The V gene is TRBV2, the J gene TRBJ2-5; 8 bases line up with TRBD1. Germline values: CDR1 SNHLY, CDR2 FYNNEI. The CDR3 runs to 15 residues. V lost 7 bases, J lost 2 bases, and 9 bases stayed unmatched. CDR3 DNA: TGTGCCAGCAATTTTAACAGGGGGGAGCAAGAGACCCAGTACTTC. Residues: CASNFNRGEQETQYF.

The CDR3 region has the DNA TGTGCCAGCAGCTTGAGACTAGCGGCCACAGATACGCAGTATTTT. Translation: CASSLRLAATDTQYF. This chain links TRBV13 with TRBJ2-3; 9 bases are a match to TRBD2. Germline assignment: CDR1 PRHDT and CDR2 FYEKMQ (reference sequence). The CDR3 extends over 15 amino acids. V shed 3 bases and J 2 bases; nucleotides not matched to a gene: 3.